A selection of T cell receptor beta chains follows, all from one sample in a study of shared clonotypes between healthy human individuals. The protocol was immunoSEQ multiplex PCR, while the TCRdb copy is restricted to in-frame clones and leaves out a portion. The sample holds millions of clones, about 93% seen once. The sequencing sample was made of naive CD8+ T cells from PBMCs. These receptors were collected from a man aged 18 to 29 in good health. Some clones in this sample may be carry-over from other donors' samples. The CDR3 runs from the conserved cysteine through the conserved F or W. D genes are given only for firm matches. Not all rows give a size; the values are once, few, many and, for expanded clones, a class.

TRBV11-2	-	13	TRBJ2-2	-	TGTGCCAGCGGCGGGCCGAACACCGGGGAGCTGTTTTTT	CASGGPNTGELFF
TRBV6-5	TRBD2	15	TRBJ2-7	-	TGTGCCAGCAGTTTACTAGCGGGAGTTAACTACGAGCAGTACTTC	CASSLLAGVNYEQYF
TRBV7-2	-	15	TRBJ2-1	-	TGTGCCAGCAGCTTAGACCCCGGAGTCTACAATGAGCAGTTCTTC	CASSLDPGVYNEQFF
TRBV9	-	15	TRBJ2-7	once	TGTGCCAGCAGCGGTGGACACTTGAGCTCCTACGAGCAGTACTTC	CASSGGHLSSYEQYF
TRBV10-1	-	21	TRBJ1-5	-	TGCGCCAGCAGTGAGTCTTTTAAGGGGCGCTGGGGGGTATATAGCAATCAGCCCCAGCATTTT	CASSESFKGRWGVYSNQPQHF
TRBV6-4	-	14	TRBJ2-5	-	TGTGCCAGCAGCAAGGGCCCTCGGGGAGAGACCCAGTACTTC	CASSKGPRGETQYF
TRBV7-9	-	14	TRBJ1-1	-	TGTGCCAGCAGCATAAGCGACAGAATTAGGGAAGCTTTCTTT	CASSISDRIREAFF
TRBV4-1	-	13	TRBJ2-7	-	TGCGCCAGCAGACCTGACAGCAGCTACGAGCAGTACTTC	CASRPDSSYEQYF
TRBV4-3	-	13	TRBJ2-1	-	TGCGCCAGCAGCCAAAATCTAGCGCGTGGGTGGTTCTTC	CASSQNLARGWFF
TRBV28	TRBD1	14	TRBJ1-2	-	TGTGCCAGCAGTCCTCGGACAGGGCTCTATGGCTACACCTTC	CASSPRTGLYGYTF
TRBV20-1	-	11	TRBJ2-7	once	TGCAGTGCTTCCTCTTCCTACGAGCAGTACTTC	CSASSSYEQYF
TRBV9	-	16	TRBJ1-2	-	TGTGCCAGCAGCTCAAGGAAGGACATGTGGAACTATGGCTACACCTTC	CASSSRKDMWNYGYTF
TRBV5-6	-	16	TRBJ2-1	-	TGTGCCAGCAGCTCCGTGCGGCCGTCTAGGGGCGATGAGCAGTTCTTC	CASSSVRPSRGDEQFF
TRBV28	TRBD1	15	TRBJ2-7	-	TGTGCCAGCAGTTTAGGACAGGGGGCCGGTTACGAGCAGTACTTC	CASSLGQGAGYEQYF
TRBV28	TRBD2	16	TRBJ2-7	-	TGTGCCAGCAGTTTACCGGGGGGTCCGAACTCCTACGAGCAGTACTTC	CASSLPGGPNSYEQYF
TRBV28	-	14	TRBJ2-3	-	TGTGCCAGCAGTTGGACAAGGAGCACAGATACGCAGTATTTT	CASSWTRSTDTQYF
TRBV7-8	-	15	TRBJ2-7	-	TGTGCCAGCAGCTTACGAGGGTCGGGATCCTACGAGCAGTACTTC	CASSLRGSGSYEQYF
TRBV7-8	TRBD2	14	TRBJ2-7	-	TGTGCCAGCAGCTTAGGGGTTCGGGGGGGCGAGCAGTACTTC	CASSLGVRGGEQYF
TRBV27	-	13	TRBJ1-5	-	TGTGCCAGCAGTTTATTGGGGAATCAGCCCCAGCATTTT	CASSLLGNQPQHF
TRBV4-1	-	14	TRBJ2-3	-	TGCGCCAGCAGCCAAGCCCTCGGCGGAGATACGCAGTATTTT	CASSQALGGDTQYF
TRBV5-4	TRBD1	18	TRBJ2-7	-	TGTGCCAGCAGCCCAAGGAAGGAAAAAAACAGGGGCACCTACGAGCAGTACTTC	CASSPRKEKNRGTYEQYF
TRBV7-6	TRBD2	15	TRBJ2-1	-	TGTGCCAGCAGCCCCGGACTAGCGTTCTTGAATGAGCAGTTCTTC	CASSPGLAFLNEQFF
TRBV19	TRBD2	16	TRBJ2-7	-	TGTGCCAGTAGTCCGGGGCCGGGACTAGCGGAGGGCGAGCAGTACTTC	CASSPGPGLAEGEQYF
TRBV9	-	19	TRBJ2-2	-	TGTGCCAGCAGCCCGAACCTCGCAGGGCGTCTGACGGACACCGGGGAGCTGTTTTTT	CASSPNLAGRLTDTGELFF
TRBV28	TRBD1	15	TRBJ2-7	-	TGTGCCAGCAGTTTCAAGGGGGCGCTATGGAACGAGCAGTACTTC	CASSFKGALWNEQYF
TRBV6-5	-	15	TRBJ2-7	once	TGTGCCAGCAGTCCCGAGGCGGACAGAAACTACGAGCAGTACTTC	CASSPEADRNYEQYF
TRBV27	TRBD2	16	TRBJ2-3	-	TGTGCCAGCAGCCCTGAGCGGGGCTGGAGGGCAGATACGCAGTATTTT	CASSPERGWRADTQYF
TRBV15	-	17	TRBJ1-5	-	TGTGCCACCAGCATACCCTTCGGACGAGATAGCAATCAGCCCCAGCATTTT	CATSIPFGRDSNQPQHF
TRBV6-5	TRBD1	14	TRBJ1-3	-	TGTGCCAGCAGCGAAGACAGGGGGCGTCGGTTCATATATTTT	CASSEDRGRRFIYF
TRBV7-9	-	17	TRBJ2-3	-	TGTGCCAGCAGCCCCCCGGTAGGTTGGGCTCCAACAGGTACGCAGTATTTT	CASSPPVGWAPTGTQYF
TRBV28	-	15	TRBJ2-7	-	TGTGCCAGCAGTTTAAAGCAGGGTGGCTACTACGAGCAGTACTTC	CASSLKQGGYYEQYF
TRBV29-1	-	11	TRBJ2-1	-	TGCAGCGTTTGGAGGTTGGGTGAGCAGTTCTTC	CSVWRLGEQFF
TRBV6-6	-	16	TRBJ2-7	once	TGTGCCAGCAGTTACTCTGTGGGCAGGAGCTCCTACGAGCAGTACTTC	CASSYSVGRSSYEQYF
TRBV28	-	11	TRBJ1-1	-	TGTGCCAGCAGTTTCCGTCGAGAAGCTTTCTTT	CASSFRREAFF
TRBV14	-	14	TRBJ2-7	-	TGTGCCAGCAGTTTCCGGCTGCGTTCCTACGAGCAGTACTTC	CASSFRLRSYEQYF
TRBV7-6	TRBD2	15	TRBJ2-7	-	TGTGCCAGCAGCTCTAGGACTAGCGGGAGGGACGAGCAGTACTTC	CASSSRTSGRDEQYF
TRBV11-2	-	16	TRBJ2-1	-	TGTGCCAGCAGCTTAGGCCGGGACAAGACGTACAATGAGCAGTTCTTC	CASSLGRDKTYNEQFF
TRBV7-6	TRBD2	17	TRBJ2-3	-	TGTGCCAGCAGCCCGGGACTAGCGGGGGCGTATACAGATACGCAGTATTTT	CASSPGLAGAYTDTQYF
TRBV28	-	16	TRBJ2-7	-	TGTGCCAGCAGTTTTTTAACGCTGACAAGCTCCTACGAGCAGTACTTC	CASSFLTLTSSYEQYF
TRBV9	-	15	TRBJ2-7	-	TGTGCCAGCAGCGCCAATGAACTGGAGGCCTACGAGCAGTACTTC	CASSANELEAYEQYF
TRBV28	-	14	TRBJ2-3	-	TGTGCCAGCGGACGCCGGGGGCGCGGGGATACGCAGTATTTT	CASGRRGRGDTQYF
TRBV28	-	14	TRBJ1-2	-	TGTGCCAGCAGTTTATTGGCCAGGGACTATGGCTACACCTTC	CASSLLARDYGYTF
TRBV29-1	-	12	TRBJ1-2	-	TGCAGCGTTGAAACAGGACCCTATGGCTACACCTTC	CSVETGPYGYTF
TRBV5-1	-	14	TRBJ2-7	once	TGCGCCAGCAGCCCGACAGCCCCCTCAGCCGAGCAGTACTTC	CASSPTAPSAEQYF
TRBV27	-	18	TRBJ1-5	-	TGTGCCAGCAGTTTATCGGTCCCTACAGGCGATAGCAATCAGCCCCAGCATTTT	CASSLSVPTGDSNQPQHF
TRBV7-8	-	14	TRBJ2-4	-	TGTGCCAGCAGCCCAGGACAAACGAAAAACATTCAGTACTTC	CASSPGQTKNIQYF
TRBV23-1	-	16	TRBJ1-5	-	TGCGCCAGCAGTCAATCGCAGCCAGGGCAAAATCAGCCCCAGCATTTT	CASSQSQPGQNQPQHF
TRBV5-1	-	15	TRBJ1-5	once	TGCGCCACCCTCGGGGATTTTCATAGCAATCAGCCCCAGCATTTT	CATLGDFHSNQPQHF
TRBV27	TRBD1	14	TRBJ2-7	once	TGTGCCAGCGGGGACAGGGGATACTCCTACGAGCAGTACTTC	CASGDRGYSYEQYF
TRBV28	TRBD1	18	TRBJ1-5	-	TGTGCCAGCAGTCGCGCGAGGACAGGGGATAGGGGCAATCAGCCCCAGCATTTT	CASSRARTGDRGNQPQHF